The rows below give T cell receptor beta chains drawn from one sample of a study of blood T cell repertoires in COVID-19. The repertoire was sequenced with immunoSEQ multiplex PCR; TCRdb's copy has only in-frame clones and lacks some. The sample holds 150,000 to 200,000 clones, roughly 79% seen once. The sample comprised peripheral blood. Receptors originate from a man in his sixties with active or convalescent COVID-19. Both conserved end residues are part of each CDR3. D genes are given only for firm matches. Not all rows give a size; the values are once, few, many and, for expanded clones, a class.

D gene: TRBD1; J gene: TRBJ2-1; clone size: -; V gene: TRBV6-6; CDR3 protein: CASSYSSAGGNEQFF; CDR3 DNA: TGTGCCAGCAGTTACTCGTCGGCAGGGGGCAATGAGCAGTTCTTC
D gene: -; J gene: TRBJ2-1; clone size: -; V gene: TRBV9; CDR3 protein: CASAQSAGLDSEQFF; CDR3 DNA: TGTGCCAGCGCGCAGTCGGCGGGGCTCGATAGTGAGCAGTTCTTC
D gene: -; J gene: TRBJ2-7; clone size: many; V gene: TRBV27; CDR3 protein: CASSTVGGPYEQYF; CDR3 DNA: TGTGCCAGCAGTACCGTCGGGGGACCCTACGAGCAGTACTTC
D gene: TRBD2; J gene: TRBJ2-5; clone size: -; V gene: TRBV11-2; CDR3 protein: CASSLGGGGQYQETQYF; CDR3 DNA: TGTGCCAGCAGCTTAGGAGGCGGGGGTCAGTACCAAGAGACCCAGTACTTC
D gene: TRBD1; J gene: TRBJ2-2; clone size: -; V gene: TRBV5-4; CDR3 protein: CASSWDRTGELFF; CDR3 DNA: TGTGCCAGCAGCTGGGACAGAACCGGGGAGCTGTTTTTT
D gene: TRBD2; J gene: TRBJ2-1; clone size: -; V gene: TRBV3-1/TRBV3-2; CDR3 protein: CASSQEFGRGGSYNEQFF; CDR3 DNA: TGTGCCAGCAGCCAAGAGTTCGGTCGGGGGGGCTCCTACAATGAGCAGTTCTTC
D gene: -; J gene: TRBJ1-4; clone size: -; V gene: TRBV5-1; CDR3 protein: CASSSSGDNEKLFF; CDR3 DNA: TGCGCCAGCAGCTCATCAGGGGATAATGAAAAACTGTTTTTT
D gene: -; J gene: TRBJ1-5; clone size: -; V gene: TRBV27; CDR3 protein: CASSSGSASNQPQHF; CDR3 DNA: TGTGCCAGCAGCTCAGGGTCGGCGAGCAATCAGCCCCAGCATTTT
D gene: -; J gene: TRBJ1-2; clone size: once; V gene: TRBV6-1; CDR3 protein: CASSETVSGNYGYTF; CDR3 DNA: TGTGCCAGCAGTGAAACAGTCTCGGGAAACTATGGCTACACCTTC
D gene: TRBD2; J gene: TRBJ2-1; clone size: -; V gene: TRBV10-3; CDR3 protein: CAISGGTSANNEQFF; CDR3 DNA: TGTGCCATCAGTGGGGGGACTAGCGCTAACAATGAGCAGTTCTTC
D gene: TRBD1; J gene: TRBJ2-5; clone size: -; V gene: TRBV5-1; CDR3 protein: CASSLTGGMETQYF; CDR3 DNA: TGCGCCAGCAGCTTGACAGGGGGCATGGAGACCCAGTACTTC
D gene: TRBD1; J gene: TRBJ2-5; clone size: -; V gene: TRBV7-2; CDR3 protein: CASTLQGIKETQYF; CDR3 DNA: TGTGCCAGCACCTTACAGGGGATTAAGGAGACCCAGTACTTC
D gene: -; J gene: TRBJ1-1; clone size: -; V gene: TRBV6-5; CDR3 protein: CASSRQGNTEAFF; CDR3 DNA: TGTGCCAGCAGCCGGCAGGGGAACACTGAAGCTTTCTTT
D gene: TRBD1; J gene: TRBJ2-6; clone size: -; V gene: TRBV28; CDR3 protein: CASRFSRDRGTAGANVLTF; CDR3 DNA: TGTGCCAGCCGTTTCTCCCGGGACAGGGGAACGGCTGGGGCCAACGTCCTGACTTTC
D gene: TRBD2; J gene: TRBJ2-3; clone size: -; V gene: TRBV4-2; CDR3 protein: CASSQGQKREVPDTQYF; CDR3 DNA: TGTGCCAGCAGCCAAGGTCAAAAGCGGGAGGTCCCAGATACGCAGTATTTT